Listed below are T cell receptor beta chains from one sample, sequenced in a study of beta chain features in type 1 diabetes. Some clones are missing from TCRdb's copy, which holds only in-frame ones; the method was immunoSEQ multiplex PCR. The sample has hundreds of thousands of clones; roughly 8% are singletons. Sequenced input: central memory CD4+ T cells from blood. The receptor set was obtained from a woman aged 18-29 years in good health. CDR3s include the opening cysteine and the closing phenylalanine or tryptophan. Each record gives: clone size, D gene, V gene, CDR3 length, J gene, CDR3 DNA, CDR3 protein. A D gene is named only where the DNA matches it firmly. Where a row states a size, it is once, few, many or the class of an expanded clone; other rows omit it.

clone size: NA; D gene: NA; V gene: TRBV25-1; CDR3 length: 14; J gene: TRBJ2-4; CDR3 DNA: TGTGCCAGCAGCCCCAAGGTCGCCAAAAACATTCAGTACTTC; CDR3 protein: CASSPKVAKNIQYF
clone size: NA; D gene: NA; V gene: TRBV15; CDR3 length: 17; J gene: TRBJ2-3; CDR3 DNA: TGTGCCACCAGCAGGACCCCAGTGGCAGCACGCACAGATACGCAGTATTTT; CDR3 protein: CATSRTPVAARTDTQYF
clone size: NA; D gene: NA; V gene: TRBV10-3; CDR3 length: 15; J gene: TRBJ2-3; CDR3 DNA: TGTGCCATCAGCGACATACTAGGACTTGGTCGGACGCAGTATTTT; CDR3 protein: CAISDILGLGRTQYF
clone size: NA; D gene: NA; V gene: TRBV28; CDR3 length: 13; J gene: TRBJ2-5; CDR3 DNA: TGTGCCAGCAGGGGGCCAGACCAAGAGACCCAGTACTTC; CDR3 protein: CASRGPDQETQYF
clone size: few; D gene: NA; V gene: TRBV7-8; CDR3 length: 16; J gene: TRBJ2-4; CDR3 DNA: TGTGCCAGCAGCTTACCGCCTCAGGGGACCCGTTACATTCAGTACTTC; CDR3 protein: CASSLPPQGTRYIQYF
clone size: few; D gene: NA; V gene: TRBV6-1; CDR3 length: 13; J gene: TRBJ2-3; CDR3 DNA: TGTGCCAGCAGTCAACAGGGCGCAGATACGCAGTATTTT; CDR3 protein: CASSQQGADTQYF
clone size: few; D gene: NA; V gene: TRBV15; CDR3 length: 15; J gene: TRBJ2-1; CDR3 DNA: TGTGCCACCAGCTCTCAGACGGACTCCTACAATGAGCAGTTCTTC; CDR3 protein: CATSSQTDSYNEQFF
clone size: NA; D gene: TRBD1; V gene: TRBV4-2; CDR3 length: 14; J gene: TRBJ2-7; CDR3 DNA: TGTGCCAGCAGCCTCGGGACAGGGGCTGGCGAGCAGTACTTC; CDR3 protein: CASSLGTGAGEQYF
clone size: NA; D gene: NA; V gene: TRBV7-6; CDR3 length: 14; J gene: TRBJ1-1; CDR3 DNA: TGTGCCAGCAGCTTAGAGACACGTCCCACTGAAGCTTTCTTT; CDR3 protein: CASSLETRPTEAFF
clone size: few; D gene: NA; V gene: TRBV18; CDR3 length: 19; J gene: TRBJ2-2; CDR3 DNA: TGTGCCAGCTCTCGTACAGCGACATCTAGCCCGATGAACACCGGGGAGCTGTTTTTT; CDR3 protein: CASSRTATSSPMNTGELFF
clone size: NA; D gene: TRBD1; V gene: TRBV9; CDR3 length: 15; J gene: TRBJ2-7; CDR3 DNA: TGTGCCAGCAGCGTCTCGGGACAGTCCGCCTACGAGCAGTACTTC; CDR3 protein: CASSVSGQSAYEQYF
clone size: NA; D gene: NA; V gene: TRBV7-8; CDR3 length: 13; J gene: TRBJ1-2; CDR3 DNA: TGTGCCAGCAGTCCTGATCGGAACTATGGCTACACCTTC; CDR3 protein: CASSPDRNYGYTF
clone size: NA; D gene: TRBD2; V gene: TRBV4-3; CDR3 length: 14; J gene: TRBJ2-7; CDR3 DNA: TGCGCCAGCAGCCAAGCGGGAGGGGTTCGCGAGCAGTACTTC; CDR3 protein: CASSQAGGVREQYF
clone size: NA; D gene: TRBD2; V gene: TRBV5-1; CDR3 length: 15; J gene: TRBJ2-2; CDR3 DNA: TGCGCCAGCAGCTTGGTTCAAAGCGGGGTCGGGGAGCTGTTTTTT; CDR3 protein: CASSLVQSGVGELFF
clone size: NA; D gene: TRBD1; V gene: TRBV11-2; CDR3 length: 14; J gene: TRBJ1-2; CDR3 DNA: TGTGCCAGCAGCGTCCGGACAGGGTATTTAGGCTACACCTTC; CDR3 protein: CASSVRTGYLGYTF
clone size: NA; D gene: NA; V gene: TRBV19; CDR3 length: 11; J gene: TRBJ2-3; CDR3 DNA: TGTGCCAGTAGACTAGCAGATACGCAGTATTTT; CDR3 protein: CASRLADTQYF
clone size: NA; D gene: NA; V gene: TRBV5-5; CDR3 length: 14; J gene: TRBJ2-5; CDR3 DNA: TGTGCCAGCAGCGTTTCAACCCGAGCGGAGACCCAGTACTTC; CDR3 protein: CASSVSTRAETQYF
clone size: NA; D gene: NA; V gene: TRBV2; CDR3 length: 14; J gene: TRBJ1-5; CDR3 DNA: TGTGCCAGCAGAGAAGGACCGGGGGCTCAGCCCCAGCATTTT; CDR3 protein: CASREGPGAQPQHF
clone size: NA; D gene: TRBD2; V gene: TRBV7-9; CDR3 length: 15; J gene: TRBJ2-1; CDR3 DNA: TGTGCCAGCAGCCCCCATGGCGGGAGGACTAATGAGCAGTTCTTC; CDR3 protein: CASSPHGGRTNEQFF
clone size: NA; D gene: NA; V gene: TRBV2; CDR3 length: 14; J gene: TRBJ1-5; CDR3 DNA: TGTGCCAGCAGTGAAAACCAGGGATACCAGCCCCAGCATTTT; CDR3 protein: CASSENQGYQPQHF
clone size: many; D gene: NA; V gene: TRBV5-1; CDR3 length: 13; J gene: TRBJ2-1; CDR3 DNA: TGCGCCAGCAGCTATTCGTCGTACAATGAGCAGTTCTTC; CDR3 protein: CASSYSSYNEQFF
clone size: few; D gene: TRBD2; V gene: TRBV18; CDR3 length: 15; J gene: TRBJ2-1; CDR3 DNA: TGTGCCAGCTCACCACATCGGGAGGCCTACAATGAGCAGTTCTTC; CDR3 protein: CASSPHREAYNEQFF
clone size: few; D gene: NA; V gene: TRBV7-2; CDR3 length: 13; J gene: TRBJ2-5; CDR3 DNA: TGTGCCAGCAGCTTAGTGGGGTCTGGGACCCAGTACTTC; CDR3 protein: CASSLVGSGTQYF
clone size: few; D gene: TRBD2; V gene: TRBV6-5; CDR3 length: 14; J gene: TRBJ2-7; CDR3 DNA: TGTGCCAGCAGTTATACGGGAGGGCCTTTCGAGCAGTACTTC; CDR3 protein: CASSYTGGPFEQYF
clone size: few; D gene: TRBD1; V gene: TRBV29-1; CDR3 length: 14; J gene: TRBJ1-2; CDR3 DNA: TGCAGCGTTTTTGGGGGGGACAGTCGCTATGGCTACACCTTC; CDR3 protein: CSVFGGDSRYGYTF
clone size: NA; D gene: NA; V gene: TRBV9; CDR3 length: 14; J gene: TRBJ1-1; CDR3 DNA: TGTGCCAGCAGCGGATCCGATGGAGCAGGCCCCGCTTTCTTT; CDR3 protein: CASSGSDGAGPAFF
clone size: NA; D gene: NA; V gene: TRBV18; CDR3 length: 16; J gene: TRBJ2-7; CDR3 DNA: TGTGCCAGCTCACCACCGGCGGAGCGAAGCTCCTACGAGCAGTACTTC; CDR3 protein: CASSPPAERSSYEQYF
clone size: NA; D gene: NA; V gene: TRBV4-2; CDR3 length: 15; J gene: TRBJ1-2; CDR3 DNA: TGTGCCAGCAGCGGGTTCGGGGGCGGAAACTATGGCTACACCTTC; CDR3 protein: CASSGFGGGNYGYTF
clone size: few; D gene: TRBD2; V gene: TRBV5-4; CDR3 length: 15; J gene: TRBJ2-1; CDR3 DNA: TGTGCCAGCAGCTCCGGGACTAGCGGGAGGAATGAGCAGTTCTTC; CDR3 protein: CASSSGTSGRNEQFF
clone size: NA; D gene: NA; V gene: TRBV4-1; CDR3 length: 14; J gene: TRBJ1-4; CDR3 DNA: TGCGCCAGCAGCCGTTCGGGGACACGTGAAAAACTGTTTTTT; CDR3 protein: CASSRSGTREKLFF
clone size: few; D gene: NA; V gene: TRBV7-9; CDR3 length: 13; J gene: TRBJ2-3; CDR3 DNA: TGTGCCAGCAGCCCAGATGGGAGTCATACGCAGTATTTT; CDR3 protein: CASSPDGSHTQYF